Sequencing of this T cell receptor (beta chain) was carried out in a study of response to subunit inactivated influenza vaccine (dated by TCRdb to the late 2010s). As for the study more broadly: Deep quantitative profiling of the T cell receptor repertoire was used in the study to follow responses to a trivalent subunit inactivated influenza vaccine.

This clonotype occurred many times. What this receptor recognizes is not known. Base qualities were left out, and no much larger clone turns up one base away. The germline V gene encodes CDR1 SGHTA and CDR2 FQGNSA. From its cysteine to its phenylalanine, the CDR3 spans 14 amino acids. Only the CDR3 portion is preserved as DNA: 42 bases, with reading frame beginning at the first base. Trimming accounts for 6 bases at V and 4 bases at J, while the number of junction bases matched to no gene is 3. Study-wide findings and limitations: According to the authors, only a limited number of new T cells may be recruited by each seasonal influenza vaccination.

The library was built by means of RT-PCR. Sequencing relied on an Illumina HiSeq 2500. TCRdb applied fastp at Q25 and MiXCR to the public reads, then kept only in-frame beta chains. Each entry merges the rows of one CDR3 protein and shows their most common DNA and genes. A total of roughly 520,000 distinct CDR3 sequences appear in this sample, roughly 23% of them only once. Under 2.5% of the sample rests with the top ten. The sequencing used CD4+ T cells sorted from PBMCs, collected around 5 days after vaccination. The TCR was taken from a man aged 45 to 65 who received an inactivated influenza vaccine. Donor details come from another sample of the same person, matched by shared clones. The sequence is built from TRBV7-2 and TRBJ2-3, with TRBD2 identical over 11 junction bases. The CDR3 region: CASRTSGGSDTQYF. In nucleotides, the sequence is TGTGCCAGCAGAACTAGCGGGGGATCAGATACGCAGTATTTT.